These 26 T cell receptor beta chains originate from one sample sequenced in a study of T-cell memory formation after mild COVID-19. TCRdb reprocessed the 5' RACE reads with MiXCR, giving one entry per CDR3 protein. Here the sample spans some 110,000 distinct CDR3 sequences, 17% being singletons. The sequenced sample consisted of PBMCs or a T cell subset sorted from them (not recorded which). These receptors originate from an adult woman who had mild COVID-19 (a few samples of this study predate the infection). Cell type and time point are not known.

The DNA of the CDR3 is TGCGCCAGCAGCCATACAGGCGCGGTTATGAACTACACCTTC. Its translation is CASSHTGAVMNYTF. This chain connects TRBV4-1 to TRBJ1-2; a weak D match, TRBD1 (5 bases). The CDR3 extends over 14 amino acids. Germline V lookup: CDR1 MGHRA, CDR2 YSYEKL. Trimming stripped 3 bases from V and 10 bases from J, with 18 bases between.

The table lists this clonotype with a few counts. The J gene is TRBJ1-5, the V gene TRBV7-9, with D possibly TRBD1 on 5 matching bases. The V gene lost 1 base and the J gene lost 14 bases, with 12 bases spanning the gap. Germline CDR1 reads SEHNR; CDR2 reads FQNEAQ (reference sequence). This CDR3 has 12 amino acids. The CDR3 coding sequence is TGTGCCAGCAGCTTAGGACCCAGGGAAAAGCATTTT. It translates to CASSLGPREKHF.

The V call is TRBV6-5, the J call TRBJ2-7; either TRBD1 or TRBD2 may fit D (5 bases each). The CDR3 runs 15 residues. CDR1 and CDR2 (germline): MNHEY, SVGAGI. Trimming removed 4 bases at V and 1 base at J, with 14 bases between. The CDR3 DNA reads TGTGCCAGCAGTTCTCCCCGGGACGAATCCTACGAGCAGTACTTC. Its protein is CASSSPRDESYEQYF.

Many counts were recorded for this clonotype. The chain couples TRBV7-8 to TRBJ2-7; D remains ambiguous. This CDR3 region has 12 residues. V was clipped by 2 bases and J by 3 bases, with 5 bases between them. CDR1 and CDR2 (germline): SGHVS, FQNEAQ. CDR3 nucleotides: TGTGCCAGCAGCTTACCCAACTACGAGCAGTACTTC. Translated: CASSLPNYEQYF.

This chain links TRBV4-1 with TRBJ1-1; 8 bases map to TRBD1. With V trimmed by 3 bases and J by 11 bases, 5 bases remained unmatched. This CDR3 contains 12 residues. Germline V gives CDR1 MGHRA, CDR2 YSYEKL. As DNA, the CDR3 is TGCGCCAGCAGCCACACAGGGGGTTCGGCTTTCTTT. Its protein product is CASSHTGGSAFF.

This clonotype appeared a few times. The chain recombines TRBV9 with TRBJ2-2; weak D call: TRBD2 (5 bases). Trimming took off 3 bases at V and 2 bases at J, with 11 bases between the two ends. CDR3 length: 15 amino acids. Germline V CDR1 and CDR2: SGDLS, YYNGEE. CDR3 in amino acids: CASSDLAENTGELFF. In DNA form, the CDR3 reads TGTGCCAGCAGCGACCTAGCAGAAAACACCGGGGAGCTGTTTTTT.

The chain carries TRBV6-2 or TRBV6-3 and TRBJ2-7, with 9 bases aligning to TRBD2. The CDR3 is 16 residues long. From germline, CDR1 is MNHEY and CDR2 SVGEGT. Trimming at V came to 0 bases and at J to 3 bases, leaving 6 bases not matched to a gene. The DNA for the CDR3 is TGTGCCAGCAGTTACTCGAAGACTAGCGGCCACTACGAGCAGTACTTC. As protein: CASSYSKTSGHYEQYF.

The rearrangement uses TRBV12-3 or TRBV12-4 and TRBJ2-7, with TRBD1 as a possible D gene (6 bases). The CDR3 totals 14 residues. V was cut by 4 bases and J by 2 bases, with 12 bases left in between. CDR3 in DNA: TGTGCCAGCAGTTGGGGACATCAAGCCTACGAGCAGTACTTC. This translates into CASSWGHQAYEQYF.

About this clonotype itself: This could be a read error, since a much larger clone is one nucleotide away. The V gene is TRBV9, the J gene TRBJ2-1; D gene uncertain. CDR3 length: 15 amino acids. CDR1 SGDLS and CDR2 YYNGEE come from the germline V gene. Trimming removed 3 bases at V and 7 bases at J, with 17 bases between. The CDR3 reads CASSGFHEANNEQFF. CDR3 DNA: TGTGCCAGCAGCGGTTTCCACGAGGCGAATAATGAGCAGTTCTTC.

This clonotype was observed a few times. This chain connects TRBV20-1 to TRBJ2-5; D possibly corresponds to TRBD2 (6 bases). Between the trimmed V and J ends, which lost 6 bases and 10 bases, there was a span of 24 bases. This CDR3 spans 14 amino acids. Germline V gene sequence: CDR1 DFQATT, CDR2 SNEGSKA (reference sequence). For the CDR3, the DNA is TGCAGTGCGCCCCGGGGGATTACCTCGGGGAGCCAGTACTTC. Residues: CSAPRGITSGSQYF.

The J gene is TRBJ2-7, the V gene TRBV7-9, with 7 bases lining up with TRBD2. CDR3 size: 15 residues. Germline V gene data show CDR1 as SEHNR and CDR2 as FQNEAQ (reference sequence). V was clipped by 5 bases and J by 0 bases; unmatched bases: 7. CDR3 protein: CASSATRDYSYEQYF. Here the CDR3 DNA reads TGTGCCAGCAGCGCAACGCGGGACTACTCCTACGAGCAGTACTTC.

This clonotype was seen at least ten times. The rearrangement links TRBV12-3 or TRBV12-4 to TRBJ2-3; TRBD2 matches at 14 bases. Trimming removed 5 bases from V and 2 bases from J; junction bases left unmatched: 9. There are 18 residues in the CDR3. CDR3 sequence: CASSPGLAGGGNTDTQYF. The DNA for the CDR3 is TGTGCCAGCAGTCCCGGACTAGCGGGGGGAGGAAACACAGATACGCAGTATTTT.

This clonotype was picked up one time. The V gene is TRBV20-1, the J gene TRBJ2-1, with TRBD2 identical over 13 bases. CDR3 length equals 14 residues. CDR1 and CDR2 (germline): DFQATT, SNEGSKA (reference sequence). Losses at the gene ends were 5 bases for V and 8 bases for J; bases not matched to a gene: 6. CDR3 nucleotides: TGCAGTGCTTCCGGACTAGCGGGAGTGGATGAGCAGTTCTTC. Translated: CSASGLAGVDEQFF.

J is TRBJ1-5 and V is TRBV12-3 or TRBV12-4; no firm D call. V was clipped by 3 bases and J by 5 bases, with 11 bases between them. This CDR3 contains 14 residues. CDR3 loop: CASSLAGKDQPQHF. The CDR3, as DNA: TGTGCCAGCAGTTTGGCTGGGAAGGATCAGCCCCAGCATTTT.

There are a few counts of this clonotype. V and J are TRBV6-6 and TRBJ2-1; D gene unclear. The CDR3 covers 12 residues. The V end was cut by 2 bases, the J end by 7 bases, with 6 bases between. Germline CDR1 MNHNY, CDR2 SVGAGI (reference sequence). Here the CDR3 DNA reads TGTGCCAGCAGTTACCCGGGTAATGAGCAGTTCTTC. Protein: CASSYPGNEQFF.

This clonotype has more than one count but fewer than ten. The genes are TRBV20-1 and TRBJ2-3; D perhaps matches TRBD1 (5 bases). The germline V and J ends were trimmed by 1 base and 5 bases, with 13 bases remaining between them. From germline, CDR1 is DFQATT and CDR2 SNEGSKA (reference sequence). This CDR3 is 14 amino acids long. The CDR3 DNA reads TGCAGTGCTAGAGTGCAGGGCCAGGGAGATACGCAGTATTTT. It codes for CSARVQGQGDTQYF.

The V and J genes are TRBV20-1 and TRBJ2-7; D may correspond to TRBD1 or TRBD2 (5 bases each). The germline V and J ends were trimmed by 5 bases and 2 bases, with 19 bases remaining between them. The CDR3 is 15 amino acids. Germline V gene lookup returns CDR1 DFQATT and CDR2 SNEGSKA (reference sequence). CDR3 coding DNA: TGCAGTGCTTGGCGTGAGGAGGCAGGGACCTACGAGCAGTACTTC. Translation: CSAWREEAGTYEQYF.

This clonotype turned up a few times. V gene TRBV13 combines with J gene TRBJ1-3; D unclear. Trimming shortened V by 5 bases and J by 4 bases, and 15 bases separated the two germline ends. The CDR3 extends over 15 amino acids. CDR1 is PRHDT, CDR2 FYEKMQ, per germline (reference sequence). Written as DNA, the CDR3 is TGTGCCAGCAGCCCTGAAGGAGGGAGAGGAAACACCATATATTTT. Its protein product is CASSPEGGRGNTIYF.

V is TRBV4-1 and J is TRBJ2-5; 12 positions match TRBD2. Germline V CDR1 and CDR2: MGHRA, YSYEKL. Trimming took 3 bases from V and 5 from J; bases not matched to a gene: 7. The CDR3 is 16 amino acids. DNA for the CDR3: TGCGCCAGCAGCCATCGACTAGCGGGGGCCGGGGAGACCCAGTACTTC. This encodes CASSHRLAGAGETQYF.

Only a few counts were recorded for this clonotype. V and J are TRBV6-5 and TRBJ2-1; D is perhaps TRBD1 (5 bases). V lost 6 bases, J lost 3 bases, and 15 bases lay in between. The CDR3 sequence is 15 residues long. The V gene's germline CDR1 is MNHEY and CDR2 SVGAGI. CDR3 DNA sequence: TGTGCCAGCAGCCTGGGGCAGGGAAACTACAATGAGCAGTTCTTC. Protein product: CASSLGQGNYNEQFF.

A few counts support this clonotype. CDR3 sequence (DNA): TGTGCCAGCAGTTACTCGGGACCTTCCACAGATACGCAGTATTTT. Encoded protein: CASSYSGPSTDTQYF. The rearrangement uses TRBV6-5 and TRBJ2-3, with D possibly being TRBD1 or TRBD2 (5 bases each). The V end was cut by 0 bases, the J end by 2 bases, with 9 bases between. CDR1 is MNHEY, CDR2 SVGAGI, per germline. This CDR3 region has 15 residues.

The chain joins TRBV25-1 to TRBJ2-5; a weak D match, TRBD2 (5 bases). The CDR3 is 12 amino acids. Germline CDR1 reads MGHDK; CDR2 reads SYGVNS. Between the trimmed V and J ends, which lost 4 bases and 5 bases, there was a span of 8 bases. CDR3 DNA: TGTGCCAGCAGTGTGAGGGCTGAGACCCAGTACTTC. Translated, it gives CASSVRAETQYF.

The rearrangement uses TRBV4-1 and TRBJ2-7; 9 bases are a match to TRBD2. The CDR3 totals 15 residues. Germline CDR1 MGHRA, CDR2 YSYEKL. Trimming at V came to 1 base and at J to 2 bases, leaving 3 bases not matched to a gene. This CDR3 is CASSQVSSGTYEQYF. Written as DNA, the CDR3 is TGCGCCAGCAGCCAAGTATCTAGCGGGACCTACGAGCAGTACTTC.

This clonotype showed up just a few times. The rearrangement uses TRBV27 and TRBJ2-7; D could derive from TRBD1 or TRBD2 (5 bases each). Trimming removed 4 bases from V and 3 bases from J, with 13 bases in between. Germline V CDR1 and CDR2: MNHEY, SMNVEV (reference sequence). This CDR3 spans 14 amino acids. The CDR3 loop reads CASSWGSSNYEQYF. CDR3 DNA sequence: TGTGCCAGCAGTTGGGGGAGTTCGAACTACGAGCAGTACTTC.

This clonotype occurred a few times. This sequence joins TRBV5-1 and TRBJ1-2; no clear D. Trimming left V 0 bases short and J 3 bases short, with 9 bases between. Germline V gene lookup returns CDR1 SGHRS and CDR2 YFSETQ. CDR3 length: 14 amino acids. CDR3 in amino acids: CASSLGSSDYGYTF. In nucleotides, the CDR3 is TGCGCCAGCAGCTTGGGAAGCAGCGACTATGGCTACACCTTC.

V and J are TRBV7-9 and TRBJ2-7, with TRBD1 matching over 9 bases. The germline V gene has CDR1 SEHNR and CDR2 FQNEAQ (reference sequence). The CDR3 covers 15 residues. Trimming cost V 5 bases and J 5 bases; bases outside gene matches: 10. The chain's CDR3 is CASSRGTGSGDEQYF. The CDR3 nucleotides are TGTGCCAGCAGCCGAGGGACAGGGAGCGGGGACGAGCAGTACTTC.